These 12 T cell receptor beta chains share one sample of origin, sequenced in a study of shared clonotypes between healthy human individuals. Produced via immunoSEQ multiplex PCR; TCRdb's table is partial and in-frame only. The sample has 2 million to 2.5 million clones, around 92% seen once; the top ten hold roughly 0.34%. Sequences were obtained from naive CD4+ T cells from PBMCs. The subset: CD45RA+ positively selected. These receptors came from a man between 18 and 29 years old in good health. Some clones in this sample may be carry-over from other donors' samples.

The chain joins TRBV10-3 to TRBJ2-1; 11 bases match TRBD2. The CDR3 runs to 14 residues. In germline, CDR1 is ENHRY, CDR2 SYGVKD. V gave up 10 bases and J gave up 7 bases; unmatched junction bases: 9. CDR3 bases: TGTGCCAACGGACGGGCTAGCGGGAGGAATGAGCAGTTCTTC. It codes for CANGRASGRNEQFF.

This clone was detected only once. The chain is built from TRBV27 and TRBJ2-3; D is possibly TRBD1 or TRBD2 (7 bases each). Trimming shortened V by 3 bases and J by 11 bases, and 24 bases separated the two germline ends. The germline V gene encodes CDR1 MNHEY and CDR2 SMNVEV (reference sequence). The CDR3 length is 16 residues. This CDR3 is CASSFRSSQLRGGQYF. CDR3 DNA: TGTGCCAGCAGTTTCAGATCCTCTCAACTCAGGGGGGGGCAGTATTTT.

This clone appeared once. The chain combines TRBV7-3 with TRBJ2-2; possibly TRBD1 or TRBD2 for D (5 bases each). The V and J ends lost 3 bases and 1 base respectively, with 9 bases between them. From germline, CDR1 is SGHTA and CDR2 FQGTGA. The CDR3 is made up of 15 amino acids. The CDR3 DNA follows: TGTGCCAGCAGCTTGGGACCAGAGAACACCGGGGAGCTGTTTTTT. As protein: CASSLGPENTGELFF.

Remarks on this clone: The sample contains more than one DNA sequence encoding this CDR3. V usage is TRBV27 and J usage is TRBJ1-2; 8 bases are a match to TRBD1. The CDR3 consists of 14 residues. The germline gives CDR1 MNHEY, CDR2 SMNVEV (reference sequence). V lost 3 bases, J lost 2 bases, and 2 bases stayed unmatched. CDR3 sequence reads: CASSLSGGNYGYTF. CDR3 DNA sequence: TGTGCCAGCAGTTTGTCAGGGGGCAACTATGGCTACACCTTC.

J is TRBJ1-2 and V is TRBV6-5; D may be TRBD1 (6 bases). The CDR3 runs 14 residues. Trimming shortened V by 7 bases and J by 4 bases, and 16 bases separated the two germline ends. Per the germline V gene, CDR1 is MNHEY and CDR2 is SVGAGI. The CDR3 region is CASTLGGLAYGYTF. In nucleotides, the CDR3 is TGTGCCAGCACCCTGGGGGGGCTGGCCTATGGCTACACCTTC.

This clone has just one count. The chain employs TRBV27 and TRBJ2-2, with D possibly being TRBD2 (6 bases). Germline CDR1 is MNHEY and CDR2 is SMNVEV (reference sequence). V lost 3 bases and J lost 4, with 15 bases in between. The CDR3 is 16 amino acids. The CDR3 coding sequence is TGTGCCAGCAGTTTTTCTTCACTAGCTCCCACCGGGGAGCTGTTTTTT. Protein sequence: CASSFSSLAPTGELFF.

The rearrangement joins TRBV7-2 to TRBJ1-1; unclear D gene. The V gene's germline CDR1 is SGHTA and CDR2 FQGNSA. This CDR3 region has 16 residues. Deletions cut 2 bases from V and 5 bases from J, with 18 bases between. CDR3 amino acids: CASSLLFIRRRTEAFF. CDR3 DNA: TGTGCCAGCAGCTTACTATTTATTCGACGGAGGACTGAAGCTTTCTTT.

The chain uses TRBV14 and TRBJ2-5, with a tentative D call TRBD1 (6 bases). V was trimmed by 4 bases and J by 5 bases, leaving 20 bases between them. Germline V gives CDR1 SGHDN, CDR2 FVKESK. The CDR3 sequence is 16 residues long. CDR3 sequence reads: CASSPGGGLLGETQYF. CDR3 DNA: TGTGCCAGCAGCCCTGGGGGCGGCCTACTCGGTGAGACCCAGTACTTC. The full variable domain, with the rest looked up from reference TRBV14 and TRBJ2-5, is EAGVTQFPSHSVIEKGQTVTLRCDPISGHDNLYWYRRVMGKEIKFLLHFVKESKQDESGMPNNRFLAERTGGTYSTLKVQPAELEDSGVYFCASSPGGGLLGETQYFGPGTRLLVL.

This clone was found a few times. This sequence joins TRBV4-3 and TRBJ1-5, with D tentatively TRBD1 (6 bases). There are 15 residues in the CDR3. V was shortened by 1 base and J by 2 bases, with 9 bases between the two germline ends. Germline V lookup: CDR1 LGHNA, CDR2 YSLEER. CDR3 loop: CASSQVWTGNQPQHF. The CDR3, as DNA: TGCGCCAGCAGCCAAGTTTGGACAGGCAATCAGCCCCAGCATTTT.

The V gene is TRBV18, the J gene TRBJ1-2, with D possibly being TRBD1 (5 bases). V lost 6 bases and J 2 bases, leaving 10 bases between the germline ends. Germline values: CDR1 KGHSH, CDR2 LQKENI. This CDR3 contains 13 residues. Written as DNA, the CDR3 is TGTGCCAGCTCCTCGGGACGGAACTATGGCTACACCTTC. This sequence encodes CASSSGRNYGYTF.

The rearrangement joins TRBV11-2 to TRBJ2-7, with 9 bases aligning to TRBD2. The CDR3 covers 17 residues. V lost 5 bases and J lost 2; bases outside the gene matches: 13. CDR1 is SGHAT, CDR2 FQNNGV, per germline. DNA of the CDR3: TGTGCCAGCAGCCCAAGGGCCGGCGGGAGGGAAACCTACGAGCAGTACTTC. This translates into CASSPRAGGRETYEQYF.

V gene TRBV5-6 combines with J gene TRBJ1-4; 7 bases line up with TRBD1. The junction had 5 bases not matched to a gene; V was cut back by 4 bases and J by 2 bases. Germline V gene data show CDR1 as SGHDT and CDR2 as YYEEEE. The CDR3 has 15 residues. CDR3 sequence reads: CASSQTGLTNEKLFF. The CDR3 coding sequence is TGTGCCAGCAGCCAGACAGGGTTGACTAATGAAAAACTGTTTTTT.